This T cell receptor (beta chain) was identified during a study of identical twins (dated by TCRdb to 2016 to 2017). Regarding the research as a whole: To test whether fetal clonotypes persist, the study used deep sequencing on TCR alpha and beta repertoires from monozygotic twins, unrelated adults of various ages, and cord blood. To rule out contamination, the twin experiments were replicated at different times with different library preparation protocols. The paper's findings and limits, for the study overall: Conclusions relied on cross-sectional statistical analysis, since the same donors could not be followed over many years. Recombination models systematically underestimated out-of-frame TCR alpha sharing in monozygotic twins but agreed with sharing between unrelated individuals. Fewer insertions were carried by abundant cord blood beta clonotypes; a weaker similar trend was observed in young adult naive repertoires, while no such trend was observed in memory repertoires. Zero-insertion analyses could be partly confounded by invariant T cells such as MAIT and iNKT, although diverse VJ usage argued against such confounding for most clonotypes. Compared with coincidental sharing between unrelated individuals, an excess of low generation-probability sequences was observed among out-of-frame TCR alpha sequences shared between twins. In beta out-of-frame sequences, excess twin sharing was weaker, because having fewer shared sequences lowered the signal-to-noise ratio.

This clonotype has at least ten counts. No cognate antigen has been identified for it. Per-base qualities were not stored, and no clone one base away is much larger. Every donor was a healthy Caucasian. The twin cohort comprised three pairs of female monozygotic twins, all aged roughly 18 to 30 years. The RNA used for TCR libraries was isolated from peripheral blood mononuclear cells. Library construction relied on 5' RACE. The sequencer was an Illumina HiSeq 2000. A universal primer binding site was introduced by template switching, and a unique molecular identifier was present in the final cDNA, enabling accurate counting of TCR cDNA molecules. First-strand cDNA for TCR alpha and beta chains was synthesized from specific primers in the conserved constant-segment region. To control for contamination, each cDNA library was double barcoded with a SMART-Mk sample barcode plus Illumina barcodes. TruSeq adapter sequences and Illumina sample barcodes were added in two successive PCR steps. TCR alpha and beta cDNA libraries were sequenced on the Illumina HiSeq platform with custom primers. The study's processing was this. Raw reads were processed with MiGEC to extract unique molecular identifiers, and MiXCR was used to determine CDR3 positions. For each individual, recombination models were inferred using an EM algorithm with the repgenHMM and IGoR tools. The analysis of shared clonotypes was done with the tcR package in R, with sharing normalized by the product of cloneset sizes. Out-of-frame nonproductive sequences were analyzed to study raw recombination free of thymic and clonal selection effects. TCRdb reworked the public reads: Q25 trimming with fastp, MiXCR clone assembly, productive beta chains retained. Each entry merges the rows of one CDR3 protein and shows their most common DNA and genes. These V and J calls rely on TCRdb rather than the paper's analysis. This sample is represented by 700,000 to 950,000 distinct CDR3 sequences; over 9% of them were singletons. About 1.5% of the sample comes from the top ten.

This sample also appeared in a second study, on yellow fever vaccine responses in identical twins. The second study, in turn, reports: The authors reported that the T cell response to vaccination in identical twins appeared partly convergent and partly personalized. In identical twins, the study followed T cell clones that responded to the vaccine with precision.

The source is a woman aged 18-30 years in good health. Sequencing input: PBMCs.

The sequence in DNA is TGTGCCAGCACCATTAGCGGGATAAGGAACAATGAGCAGTTCTTC. Its amino acids are CASTISGIRNNEQFF. Rearrangement joined TRBV12-3 or TRBV12-4 to TRBJ2-1, with 8 junctional bases fitting TRBD2. After removal of 7 bases from V and 5 bases from J, the junction retains 10 bases not matched to a gene. CDR3 length: 15 amino acids, cysteine to phenylalanine. The CDR3 DNA has 45 bases and is translated from base 1.